This T cell receptor beta chain came from a study of shared clonotypes between healthy human individuals (dated by TCRdb to the early 2020s). For the study in its entirety: The cohort included three men and a couple of women between 18 and 49 years of age. Between about 0.94 and 8.9 billion PBMCs per donor were obtained by leukapheresis. Different laboratories and diverse techniques were used to prepare libraries and sequence TCR repertoires, to increase sequencing depth and limit assay-specific biases. For each donor, CD4 naive and CD4 memory were each run on three plates, CD8 naive on two plates, and CD8 memory on one plate. To estimate repertoire size and how much clonotypes are shared between individuals, the study performed deep sequencing of blood TCR repertoires from 4 to 6 healthy adults. The investigation overall reported the following: The small number of donors limited the genetic and exposure-history diversity represented. Pairwise subsampling indicated that sequencing depth was expected to affect the degree of clonotype sharing among donors. Rarefaction of sorted-subset datasets indicated incomplete sequencing despite the large sequencing depth. Only blood was sampled, and tissue TCR repertoires likely differ from those in blood. Larger estimated clonotype richness was generally found for naive subsets than for memory subsets. When four donors were compared, the shared fraction of clonotypes was 5% to 6.5% for naive CD4, approximately 3.5% for naive CD8, 2% to 2.5% for memory CD4, and under 0.5% for memory CD8. Compared with non-shared clonotypes, the clonotypes found in all four sorted-subset donors had higher generation probabilities.

Using the deep immunoSEQ assay, TCR CDR3 regions were amplified from genomic DNA by multiplex PCR. Extracted genomic DNA from each cell subset was spread evenly across all wells of several immunoSEQ 96-well plates, with each plate serving as a replicate. For sorted subsets, roughly 200 ng of genomic DNA, equivalent to 30,000 or so T cell genomes, went into each replicate PCR. Purified libraries were measured with a Qubit 3.0 fluorometer, size-checked on a Bioanalyzer 2100, and measured again with the KAPA Library Quantification kit. Every immunoSEQ 96-well plate was sequenced on a separate single-read 150-cycle Illumina NextSeq 550 flow cell. On the study's bioinformatics: Because only junctional sequences without quality scores were contained in the immunoSEQ output, filtering matching that applied to full-length reads could not be performed. To assign V/J genes and CDR3, sequences were annotated against IMGT germline references using PyIR, a Python wrapper for IgBLAST v1.9. Reads were removed for weak V/J assignments (E-value above 1e-6), missing CDR3, stop codons, out-of-frame junctions, or ambiguous translated residues. V3J clonotypes were defined as sequences sharing the same inferred V gene, J gene, and CDR3 amino acid sequence. The percentage overlap between two repertoires was calculated by dividing the number of shared unique clonotypes by the size of the smaller repertoire. Repertoire richness was assessed with RTK rarefaction, the Chao1 estimator, and Recon v2.1 estimates of unobserved clonotypes. OLGA was used to compute generation probabilities for all TCRbeta clonotypes that the gDNA method yielded from several donors. TCRdb obtained this table from immuneACCESS and retained in-frame rearrangements with V and J assigned. These tables miss some clones; where compared with another copy, unresolved V genes account for less than half of the shortfall, and the remainder is unexplained. For V, J and clone size, that table is used; D and trimming come from the DNA. A total of 2 million to 2.5 million clones appear in this sample, about 92% of them only once. The ten largest clonotypes hold under 2% of the sample.

Comments on this clone: No cognate antigen has been identified for it. Per-nucleotide qualities are absent, and no much larger clonotype sits a single base away.

CD8 naive samples consisted of CD45RO-negative cells that were positively selected for CCR7, yielding a CD45RA+CCR7+ population without TemRA cells. Donors were healthy HIV-negative adults with no recently reported acute infections or vaccinations. All donors were Caucasian adults living in Nashville, Tennessee, USA. After blood collection by leukapheresis, PBMCs were isolated using Ficoll-Histopaque density gradient centrifugation and then cryopreserved in the vapor phase of liquid nitrogen. Analytical flow cytometry was used to check the purity and quantity of each magnetically sorted T cell population. Genomic DNA was isolated from each sorted fraction and quantified by UV absorbance on a Nanodrop 2000c. V and J lose 0 bases and 4 bases, and a span of 17 bases separates them. The CDR3, from cysteine to phenylalanine, totals 16 residues. Only CDR3 DNA remains: 48 bases, in frame from the first base. CDR1 and CDR2, per the germline V gene, are SGDLS and YYNGEE.

This receptor was taken from a man aged 18 to 30 in good health. Some clones in this sample may be carry-over from other donors' samples. The V and J segments used are TRBV9 and TRBJ2-7; possibly the D gene is TRBD2, per 6 matching bases. Material: naive CD8+ T cells from PBMCs. Read against the paper, the sample's cell subset or site label means: CD45RA+CCR7+. Read as DNA, the sequence is TGTGCCAGCAGCGTAGAGGGCGGGGACCGCGGGTACGAGCAGTACTTC. This gives the protein CASSVEGGDRGYEQYF.